Presented here are 27 T cell receptor beta chains from one specimen sequenced in a study of monozygotic twins with inflammatory bowel disease. From its re-call of the 5' RACE reads, TCRdb lists each CDR3 protein once, without DNA. Recorded for this sample: 300,000 to 350,000 distinct CDR3 sequences. Sequences were obtained from blood. The source of these receptors is a human donor with ulcerative colitis or Crohn's disease, or a healthy co-twin of an affected twin (not recorded which).

The chain employs TRBV12-3 or TRBV12-4 and TRBJ2-3; TCRdb's D gene call, TRBD2, goes unchecked for lack of DNA. The CDR3 has 16 amino acids. CDR3 region: CASSWSGRGDTDTQYF.

The chain links TRBV10-3 to TRBJ2-3; the D gene TCRdb calls, TRBD1, cannot be checked with no DNA. The CDR3 is made up of 14 amino acids. Germline V lookup: CDR1 ENHRY, CDR2 SYGVKD. The CDR3 loop reads CAIWGGGRTDTQYF.

J is TRBJ1-2 and V is TRBV11-2; TCRdb outputs TRBD1, but without DNA this stays unchecked. CDR3 length equals 18 residues. The germline gives CDR1 SGHAT, CDR2 FQNNGV. The CDR3 spells CASSRQSQGTIRSYGYTF.

The chain links TRBV20-1 to TRBJ2-7; TCRdb selects TRBD2, and the lack of DNA leaves this call unchecked. CDR3 length: 13 residues. Germline CDR1 reads DFQATT; CDR2 reads SNEGSKA (reference sequence). The CDR3: CSARPPTRGEQYF.

This chain connects TRBV5-1 to TRBJ2-1; TCRdb's assignment of TRBD2 cannot be checked, as there is no DNA. Germline V lookup: CDR1 SGHRS, CDR2 YFSETQ. The CDR3 runs 15 residues. CDR3 residues: CASSPGLAGSNEQFF.

CDR3: CSARDPRQGDEKLFF. The rearrangement joins TRBV20-1 to TRBJ1-4; with no DNA, the TCRdb D assignment of TRBD1 cannot be verified. The CDR3 extends over 15 amino acids. Germline CDR1 DFQATT, CDR2 SNEGSKA (reference sequence).

This rearrangement joins TRBV5-1 to TRBJ2-5; the D call from TCRdb, TRBD2, cannot be confirmed without DNA. This CDR3 region has 15 residues. The germline CDR1 and CDR2 sequences are SGHRS and YFSETQ. CDR3 loop: CASSLGASGEETQYF.

The rearrangement uses TRBV9 and TRBJ1-3; TCRdb's D gene call, TRBD1, goes unchecked for lack of DNA. Per germline, CDR1 SGDLS and CDR2 YYNGEE. The CDR3 consists of 17 residues. The chain's CDR3 is CASSVAGGDPFGNTIYF.

The J gene is TRBJ2-7, the V gene TRBV6-5; TCRdb indicates TRBD1, and absent DNA this call remains unverified. There are 13 residues in the CDR3. The germline V gene has CDR1 MNHEY and CDR2 SVGAGI. The CDR3 spells CASRSRGLGEQYF.

The rearrangement joins TRBV7-2 to TRBJ1-4; TCRdb designates TRBD1, a call that cannot be tested without DNA. The germline CDR1 and CDR2 sequences are SGHTA and FQGNSA. This CDR3 spans 14 amino acids. The chain's CDR3 is CASHTGTGSEKLFF.

The V gene is TRBV4-1, the J gene TRBJ1-1. This CDR3 has 14 residues. In germline, CDR1 is MGHRA, CDR2 YSYEKL. CDR3 protein: CASSRPTENTEAFF.

The chain carries TRBV27 and TRBJ1-1; TCRdb lists TRBD1, though no DNA is available to test this call. In germline, CDR1 is MNHEY, CDR2 SMNVEV (reference sequence). The CDR3 runs 16 residues. Here the CDR3 reads CASRNLGGGTNTEAFF.

The chain has TRBV20-1 and TRBJ1-1. The CDR3 consists of 13 residues. Germline V gives CDR1 DFQATT, CDR2 SNEGSKA (reference sequence). CDR3 loop: CSAREARDTEAFF.

This sequence joins TRBV15 and TRBJ1-4; TCRdb indicates TRBD1, and absent DNA this call remains unverified. Germline loops: CDR1 LNHNV, CDR2 YYDKDF (reference sequence). The CDR3 covers 16 residues. The CDR3 spells CATSPQPVQVNEKLFF.

V is TRBV20-1 and J is TRBJ2-7; TCRdb's assignment of TRBD2 cannot be checked, as there is no DNA. CDR1 and CDR2 (germline): DFQATT, SNEGSKA (reference sequence). This CDR3 is 15 amino acids long. CDR3 protein: CSAGRGRDGSYEQYF.

The chain joins TRBV28 to TRBJ2-7; with no DNA, the TCRdb D assignment of TRBD1 cannot be verified. Looked up from germline, CDR1 is MDHEN and CDR2 is SYDVKM. The CDR3 contains 14 residues. CDR3 region: CASIGTGTAYEQYF.

The V call is TRBV6-1, the J call TRBJ1-5. CDR3 length: 15 amino acids. From germline, CDR1 is MNHNS and CDR2 SASEGT. The CDR3 spells CASSNNQDSGQPQHF.

The chain is built from TRBV3-1 and TRBJ1-2; TCRdb calls TRBD1, which cannot be checked without DNA. The CDR3 has 15 residues. Germline V gene sequence: CDR1 LGHDT, CDR2 YNNKEL (reference sequence). The CDR3 reads CASGFGFQGVYGYTF.

The V call is TRBV25-1, the J call TRBJ1-1. The germline V gene encodes CDR1 MGHDK and CDR2 SYGVNS. This CDR3 contains 13 residues. The CDR3 loop reads CASSGGRQVEAFF.

This sequence joins TRBV6-5 and TRBJ2-1; no DNA is available, so the TRBD1 call from TCRdb remains unchecked. The V gene's germline CDR1 is MNHEY and CDR2 SVGAGI. The CDR3 is made up of 13 amino acids. CDR3 amino acids: CASGTDFYNEQFF.

V usage is TRBV7-6 and J usage is TRBJ2-7; checking the TCRdb D call of TRBD1 is not possible without DNA. Germline V gene sequence: CDR1 SGHVS, CDR2 FNYEAQ. This CDR3 spans 15 amino acids. The CDR3 spells CASSLGGQGMGEQYF.

This chain's CDR3 is CASSSYREDTDTQYF. This chain uses TRBV11-2 with TRBJ2-3; checking the TCRdb D call of TRBD2 is not possible without DNA. Germline CDR1 SGHAT, CDR2 FQNNGV. This CDR3 is 15 amino acids long.

This sequence joins TRBV5-1 and TRBJ2-3; the TRBD1 assignment by TCRdb is unverifiable without DNA. CDR3 length: 16 residues. Germline CDR1 and CDR2: SGHRS and YFSETQ. CDR3 region: CASSRDRGASTDTQYF. The entire variable domain, with the rest obtained from reference TRBV5-1 and TRBJ2-3, is as follows: KAGVTQTPRYLIKTRGQQVTLSCSPISGHRSVSWYQQTPGQGLQFLFEYFSETQRNKGNFPGRFSGRQFSNSRSEMNVSTLELGDSALYLCASSRDRGASTDTQYFGPGTRLTVL.

V gene TRBV3-1 combines with J gene TRBJ1-1; TCRdb selects TRBD1, and the lack of DNA leaves this call unchecked. The CDR3 extends over 15 amino acids. CDR1 is LGHDT, CDR2 YNNKEL, per germline (reference sequence). This CDR3 reads CASSQRHTGSTEAFF.

This chain uses TRBV20-1 with TRBJ2-7; absent DNA, TCRdb's TRBD1 call cannot be checked. CDR3 length: 14 amino acids. From germline, CDR1 is DFQATT and CDR2 SNEGSKA (reference sequence). The CDR3 sequence: CSANSGTGIYEQYF.

The gene calls are TRBV30 and TRBJ1-1; TCRdb reports TRBD1, a call that lacks DNA to check it against. Germline CDR1 reads GTSNPN; CDR2 reads SVGIG (reference sequence). The CDR3 runs 14 residues. The CDR3 here is CAWSVRQGGVEAFF.

V gene TRBV5-4 combines with J gene TRBJ2-1. The CDR3 loop spans 16 amino acids. Germline-derived CDR1 and CDR2 are SGHNT and YYREEE (reference sequence). The CDR3 loop is CASSLEAGVPYNEQFF.